This TCR beta chain was recorded in a study of blood T cell repertoires in COVID-19. This clone was found a few times. Libraries were prepared by immunoSEQ multiplex PCR; TCRdb keeps only in-frame clonotypes and omits some of them. Seen here are about 250,000 clones, about 80% observed once, and the top ten hold roughly 3.1%. The CDR3 is 12 residues long. The V gene lost 3 bases and the J gene lost 8 bases, with 10 bases spanning the gap. CDR1 and CDR2 from the germline V gene are LGHNA and YSLEER. The V gene is TRBV4-3, the J gene TRBJ1-1, with D possibly TRBD1 on 6 matching bases. The sequence was collected from a man aged 50 or older who had recovered from COVID-19. The sequenced sample was PBMCs or T cells enriched from blood (not recorded which). In DNA form, the CDR3 reads TGCGCCAGCAGCCACTTACAGGGAGAAGCTTTCTTT. This encodes CASSHLQGEAFF.